This T cell receptor (beta chain) was recorded in a study of OX40 agonist ivuxolimab in advanced cancers. It was autoimmune disease history or systemic immunosuppression that excluded patients. Sequenced by immunoSEQ multiplex PCR; TCRdb stores in-frame clones only, minus some. There are tens of thousands of clones in the sample; approximately 80% occur only once, and about an eighth lies in the top ten. The input for sequencing was CD4+ or CD8+ T cells sorted from blood, taken in a trial of the OX40 agonist ivuxolimab. The TCR originated in an adult with an advanced solid tumor such as melanoma, head and neck, liver or kidney cancer.

CDR3 sequence (DNA): TGCGCCAGCAGCCAAGAGGGGGCAGGCTTCAAGGGCTACACCTTC. This gives the protein CASSQEGAGFKGYTF. This chain joins TRBV4-1 and TRBJ1-2; tentatively, D is TRBD1 (6 bases). V lost 0 bases to trimming and J lost 8 bases, with 16 bases between them. CDR1 is MGHRA, CDR2 YSYEKL, per germline. The CDR3 sequence is 15 residues long.